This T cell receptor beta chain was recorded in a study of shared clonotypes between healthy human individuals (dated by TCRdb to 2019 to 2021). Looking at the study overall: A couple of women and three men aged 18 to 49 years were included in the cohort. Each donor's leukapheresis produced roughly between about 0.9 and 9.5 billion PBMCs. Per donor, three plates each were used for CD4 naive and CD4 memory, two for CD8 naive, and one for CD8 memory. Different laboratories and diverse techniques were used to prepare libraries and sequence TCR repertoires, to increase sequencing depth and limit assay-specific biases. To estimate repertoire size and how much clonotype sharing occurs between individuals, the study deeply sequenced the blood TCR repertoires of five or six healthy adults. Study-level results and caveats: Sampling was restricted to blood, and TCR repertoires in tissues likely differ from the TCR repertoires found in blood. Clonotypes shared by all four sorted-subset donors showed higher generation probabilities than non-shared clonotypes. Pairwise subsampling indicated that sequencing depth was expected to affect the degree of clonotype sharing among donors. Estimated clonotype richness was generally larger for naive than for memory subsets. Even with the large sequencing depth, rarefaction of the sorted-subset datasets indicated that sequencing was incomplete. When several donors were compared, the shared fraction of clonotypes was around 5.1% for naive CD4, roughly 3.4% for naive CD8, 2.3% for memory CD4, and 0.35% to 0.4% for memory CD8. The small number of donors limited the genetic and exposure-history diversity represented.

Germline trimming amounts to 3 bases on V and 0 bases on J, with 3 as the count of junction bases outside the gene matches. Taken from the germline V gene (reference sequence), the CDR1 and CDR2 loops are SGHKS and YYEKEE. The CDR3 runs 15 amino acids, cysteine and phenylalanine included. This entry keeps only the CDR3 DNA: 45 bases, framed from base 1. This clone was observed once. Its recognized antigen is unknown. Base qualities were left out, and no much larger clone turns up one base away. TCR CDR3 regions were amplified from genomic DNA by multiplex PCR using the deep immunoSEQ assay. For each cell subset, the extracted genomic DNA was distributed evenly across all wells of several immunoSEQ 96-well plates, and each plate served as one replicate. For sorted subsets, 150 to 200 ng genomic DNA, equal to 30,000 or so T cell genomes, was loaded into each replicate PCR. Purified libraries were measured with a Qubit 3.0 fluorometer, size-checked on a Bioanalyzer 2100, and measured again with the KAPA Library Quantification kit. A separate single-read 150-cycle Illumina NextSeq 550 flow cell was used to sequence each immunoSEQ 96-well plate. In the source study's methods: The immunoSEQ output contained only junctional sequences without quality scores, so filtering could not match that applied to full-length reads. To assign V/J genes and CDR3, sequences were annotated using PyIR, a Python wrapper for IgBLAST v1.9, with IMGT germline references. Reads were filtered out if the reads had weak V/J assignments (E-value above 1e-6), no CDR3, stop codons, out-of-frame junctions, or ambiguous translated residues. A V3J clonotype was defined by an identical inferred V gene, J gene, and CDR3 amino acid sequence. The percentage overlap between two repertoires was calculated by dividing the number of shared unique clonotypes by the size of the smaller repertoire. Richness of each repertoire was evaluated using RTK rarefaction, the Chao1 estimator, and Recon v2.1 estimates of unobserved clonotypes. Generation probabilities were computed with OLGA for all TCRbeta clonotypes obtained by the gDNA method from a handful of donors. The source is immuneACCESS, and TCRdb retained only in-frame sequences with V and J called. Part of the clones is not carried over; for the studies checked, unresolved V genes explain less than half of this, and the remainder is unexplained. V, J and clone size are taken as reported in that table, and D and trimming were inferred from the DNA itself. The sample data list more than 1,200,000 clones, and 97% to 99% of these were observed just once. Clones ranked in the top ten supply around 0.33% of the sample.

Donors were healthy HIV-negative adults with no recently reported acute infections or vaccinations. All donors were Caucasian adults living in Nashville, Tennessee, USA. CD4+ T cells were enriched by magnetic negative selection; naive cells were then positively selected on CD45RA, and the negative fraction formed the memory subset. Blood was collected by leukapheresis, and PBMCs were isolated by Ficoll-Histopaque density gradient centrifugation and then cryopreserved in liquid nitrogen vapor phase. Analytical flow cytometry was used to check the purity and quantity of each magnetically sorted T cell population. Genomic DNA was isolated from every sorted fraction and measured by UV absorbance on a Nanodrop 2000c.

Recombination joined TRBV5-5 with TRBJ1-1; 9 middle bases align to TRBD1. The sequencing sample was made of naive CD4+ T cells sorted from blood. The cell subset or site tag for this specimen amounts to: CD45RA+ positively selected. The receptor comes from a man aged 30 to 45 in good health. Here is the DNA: TGTGCCAGCAGCTACAGGGGGCAGTTGAACACTGAAGCTTTCTTT. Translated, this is CASSYRGQLNTEAFF.